These 15 T cell receptor beta chains came from one sample sequenced in a study of blood T cell repertoires in COVID-19. The repertoire was sequenced with immunoSEQ multiplex PCR; TCRdb's copy has only in-frame clones and lacks some. This sample has hundreds of thousands of clones, with around 89% found just once. The specimen was peripheral blood. The receptors shown here come from a woman aged 25 to 39 with acute or convalescent COVID-19.

The chain carries TRBV4-1 and TRBJ1-1; no definite D call. Germline V lookup: CDR1 MGHRA, CDR2 YSYEKL. V shed 1 base and J shed 3 bases, with 12 bases lying between them. The CDR3 loop spans 15 amino acids. The CDR3 DNA follows: TGCGCCAGCAGCCAAGTTGCAGAAATGGACACTGAAGCTTTCTTT. Translation gives CASSQVAEMDTEAFF.

With regard to this clone: Other DNA sequences from this sample encode an identical CDR3 as well. This sequence joins TRBV14 and TRBJ2-7, with a weak D call TRBD1 (5 bases). V was pared by 0 bases and J by 4 bases, with 13 bases between. The germline V gene encodes CDR1 SGHDN and CDR2 FVKESK. The CDR3 consists of 15 residues. CDR3 sequence reads: CASSQERLRGYEQYF. The CDR3 coding sequence is TGTGCCAGCAGCCAAGAGAGGCTAAGGGGTTACGAGCAGTACTTC.

In this sample, this clone turned up once. V gene TRBV19 combines with J gene TRBJ1-3, with TRBD1 as a possible D gene (5 bases). This CDR3 contains 19 residues. Looked up from germline, CDR1 is LNHDA and CDR2 is SQIVND (reference sequence). The V end lost 3 bases, the J end lost 0 bases, and 21 bases lay between the germline ends. CDR3 sequence (DNA): TGTGCCAGTAGTATCTTTTTCAACAGGAATACCTACTCTGGAAACACCATATATTTT. Residues: CASSIFFNRNTYSGNTIYF.

The CDR3 here is CSASKMGAQNTEAFF. The CDR3 region has the DNA TGCAGTGCTAGTAAAATGGGGGCCCAGAACACTGAAGCTTTCTTT. V is TRBV20-1 and J is TRBJ1-1; D is possibly TRBD1 (6 bases). The germline gives CDR1 DFQATT, CDR2 SNEGSKA (reference sequence). The CDR3 extends over 15 amino acids. The V end was cut by 3 bases, the J end by 1 base, with 15 bases between.

This chain uses TRBV27 with TRBJ2-7, with TRBD1 matching over 8 bases. V lost 7 bases and J lost 2; bases outside the gene matches: 7. CDR3 size: 14 residues. From germline, CDR1 is MNHEY and CDR2 SMNVEV (reference sequence). CDR3 in DNA: TGTGCCAGCATGAAGACAGGGGATACCTACGAGCAGTACTTC. Encoded protein: CASMKTGDTYEQYF.

J is TRBJ2-2 and V is TRBV28, with 8 bases that match TRBD1. CDR1 MDHEN and CDR2 SYDVKM come from the germline V gene. V lost 7 bases and J lost 6; bases outside the gene matches: 7. CDR3 length: 14 amino acids. CDR3: CASNNRGSAGELFF. The CDR3 DNA is TGTGCCAGCAACAACAGGGGGTCGGCCGGGGAGCTGTTTTTT.

Regarding this clone: This likely comes from a read error, as the CDR3 has no conserved phenylalanine or tryptophan at its end. No DNA is shown, since the ends of the CDR3 on it are uncertain; the CDR3 is the one TCRdb lists. This sequence joins TRBV2 and TRBJ2-7; the DNA was not compared with TRBD2, the D call given in the table. Germline-derived CDR1 and CDR2 are SNHLY and FYNNEI. Both ends counted, the CDR3 spans 12 residues. The CDR3 spells CASSEGGEWTIG.

The V gene is TRBV6-2 or TRBV6-3, the J gene TRBJ2-7; tentatively, D is TRBD1 (5 bases). V was cut by 6 bases and J by 2 bases, with 8 bases left in between. CDR3 size: 12 residues. From germline, CDR1 is MNHEY and CDR2 SVGEGT. The CDR3, as DNA: TGTGCCAGCAGCCGACAGACCTACGAGCAGTACTTC. Its translation is CASSRQTYEQYF.

This chain links TRBV18 with TRBJ1-5, with 9 bases fitting TRBD1. CDR3 length equals 14 residues. J gave up 6 bases and V 3 bases, and 3 bases lay outside the gene matches. Germline loops: CDR1 KGHSH, CDR2 LQKENI. CDR3 nucleotide sequence: TGTGCCAGCTCACCTACAGGGGGCCCTCAGCCCCAGCATTTT. Protein product: CASSPTGGPQPQHF.

V gene TRBV25-1 combines with J gene TRBJ1-5; perhaps TRBD1 as D (6 bases). The CDR3 contains 14 residues. Germline V gene lookup returns CDR1 MGHDK and CDR2 SYGVNS. Deletions cut 5 bases from V and 4 bases from J, with 12 bases between. CDR3 sequence: CASSLTGSNQPQHF. The CDR3 bases are TGTGCCAGCAGTTTGACAGGCTCGAATCAGCCCCAGCATTTT.

The chain combines TRBV5-1 with TRBJ1-1; D remains unclear. The CDR3 runs 14 residues. V lost 0 bases and J 3 bases, leaving 9 bases between the germline ends. Germline V gene data show CDR1 as SGHRS and CDR2 as YFSETQ. The CDR3 nucleotides read TGCGCCAGCAGCTTGGATGGCCTTTACACTGAAGCTTTCTTT. Amino acids: CASSLDGLYTEAFF.

The rearrangement uses TRBV20-1 and TRBJ2-5; a possible D gene is TRBD2 (5 bases). V lost 3 bases, J lost 5 bases, and 10 bases lay in between. The germline gives CDR1 DFQATT, CDR2 SNEGSKA (reference sequence). The CDR3 sequence is 12 residues long. The CDR3 DNA reads TGCAGTGCTAGTGTGGGAGTGGAGACCCAGTACTTC. Translating it yields CSASVGVETQYF.

This clone was recorded once. Here the CDR3 reads CASSLARAGGQETQYF. Here the CDR3 DNA reads TGCGCCAGCAGCTTGGCAAGAGCGGGGGGACAAGAGACCCAGTACTTC. The chain joins TRBV5-1 to TRBJ2-5; TRBD2 agrees at 9 bases. V shed 0 bases, J shed 2 bases, and the junction held 5 bases outside the gene matches. Germline lookup yields CDR1 SGHRS and CDR2 YFSETQ. The CDR3 has 16 residues.

J is TRBJ2-7 and V is TRBV11-3; D possibly corresponds to TRBD1 (6 bases). The V and J ends lost 5 bases and 2 bases respectively, with 13 bases between them. CDR1 is SGHNT, CDR2 YENEEA, per germline. The CDR3 spans 14 residues. The CDR3 loop is CASSPRDRPYEQYF. In DNA form, the CDR3 reads TGTGCCAGCAGCCCGCGTGACAGGCCCTACGAGCAGTACTTC.

The chain combines TRBV12-5 with TRBJ2-4, with 7 nucleotides matching TRBD2. The germline V gene encodes CDR1 LGHNT and CDR2 FRNRAP. The junction had 6 bases not matched to a gene; V was cut back by 5 bases and J by 8 bases. The CDR3 contains 13 residues. The CDR3 bases are TGTGCTAGTGGTCCCGGGGAGGGGCACATTCAGTACTTC. This translates into CASGPGEGHIQYF.